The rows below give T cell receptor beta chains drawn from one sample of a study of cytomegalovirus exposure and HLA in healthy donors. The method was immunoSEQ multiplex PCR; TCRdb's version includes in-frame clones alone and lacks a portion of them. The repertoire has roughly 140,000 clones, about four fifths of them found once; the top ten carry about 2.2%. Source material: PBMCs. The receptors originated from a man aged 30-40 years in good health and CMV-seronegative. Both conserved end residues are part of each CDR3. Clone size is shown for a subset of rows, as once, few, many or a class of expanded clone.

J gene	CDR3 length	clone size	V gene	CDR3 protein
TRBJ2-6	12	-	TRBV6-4	CASSPGPNVLTF
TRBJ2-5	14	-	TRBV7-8	CASSSEAPQETQYF
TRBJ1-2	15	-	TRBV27	CASSLQGGTFHGYTF
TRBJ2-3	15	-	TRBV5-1	CASSLGQGGVDTQYF
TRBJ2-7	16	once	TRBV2	CASSQLTMGAFFEQYF
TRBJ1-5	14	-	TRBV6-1	CASSADRSNQPQHF
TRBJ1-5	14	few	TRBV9	CASSRLQGGEPQHF
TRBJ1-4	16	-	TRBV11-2	CASSADQGVQNEKLFF
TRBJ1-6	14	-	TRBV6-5	CASSYSSEGSPLHF
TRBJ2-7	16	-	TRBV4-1	CASSHDTGTSRYEQYF
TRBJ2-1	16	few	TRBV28	CASSLNAVAGSHEQFF
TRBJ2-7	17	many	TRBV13	CASSPKVRLAVPYEQYF
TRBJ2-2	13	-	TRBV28	CASNAGGSGELFF
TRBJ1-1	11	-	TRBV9	CASSYGAEAFF